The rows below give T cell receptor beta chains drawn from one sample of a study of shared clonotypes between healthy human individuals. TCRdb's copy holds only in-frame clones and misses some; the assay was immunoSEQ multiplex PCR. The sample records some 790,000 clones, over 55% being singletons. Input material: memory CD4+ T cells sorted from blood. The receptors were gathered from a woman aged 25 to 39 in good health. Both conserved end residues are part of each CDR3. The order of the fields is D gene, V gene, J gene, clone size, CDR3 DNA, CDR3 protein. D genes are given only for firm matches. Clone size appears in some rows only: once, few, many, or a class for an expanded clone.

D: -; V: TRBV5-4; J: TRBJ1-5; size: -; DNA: TGTGCCAGCAACACGGTGGTGTATAGCAATCAGCCCCAGCATTTT; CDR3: CASNTVVYSNQPQHF
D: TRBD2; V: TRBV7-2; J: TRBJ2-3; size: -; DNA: TGTGCCAGCAGCAGTCCCGGGACTAGCGGGGGAAGCACAGATACGCAGTATTTT; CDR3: CASSSPGTSGGSTDTQYF
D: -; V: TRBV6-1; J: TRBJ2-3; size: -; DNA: TGTGCCAGCAGTGCGGAGGGTGGAGATACGCAGTATTTT; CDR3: CASSAEGGDTQYF
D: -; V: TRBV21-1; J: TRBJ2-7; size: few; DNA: TGTGCCAGCAGCCTCCCCGGGACAGGGTGGGAGCAGTACTTC; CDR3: CASSLPGTGWEQYF
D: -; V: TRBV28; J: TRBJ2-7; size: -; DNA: TGTGCCAGCAGAGGACAGCCCTACGAGCAGTACTTC; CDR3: CASRGQPYEQYF
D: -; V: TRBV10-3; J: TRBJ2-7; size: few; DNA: TGTGCCATCAGTGACAACTCCTACGAGCAGTACTTC; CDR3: CAISDNSYEQYF
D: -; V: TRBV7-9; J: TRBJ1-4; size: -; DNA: TGTGCCAGCAGCATTTCAGGGGTTTCAACTAATGAAAAACTGTTTTTT; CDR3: CASSISGVSTNEKLFF
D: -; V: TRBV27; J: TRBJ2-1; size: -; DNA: TGTGCCAGCAGTTTTCTGGTCTCCTACAATGAGCAGTTCTTC; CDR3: CASSFLVSYNEQFF
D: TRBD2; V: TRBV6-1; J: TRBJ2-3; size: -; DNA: TGTGCCAGCAGTGAAGTAGGGCGGGAGGGGCAAGGGGAATTCGCTGATACGCAGTATTTT; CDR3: CASSEVGREGQGEFADTQYF
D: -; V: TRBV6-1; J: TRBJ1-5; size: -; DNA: TGTGCCAGCAGTGAAGCTGGGGGACTCGGGGGCAATCAGCCCCAGCATTTT; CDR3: CASSEAGGLGGNQPQHF
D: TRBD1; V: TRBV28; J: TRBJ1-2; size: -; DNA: TGTGCCAGCAGTTTTCCGGGACAGGGGGCGCTAAGTGGCTACACCTTC; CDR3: CASSFPGQGALSGYTF
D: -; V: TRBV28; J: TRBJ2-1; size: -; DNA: TGTGCCAGCAGTTTACCTAATAACCGGGAGCAGTTCTTC; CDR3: CASSLPNNREQFF
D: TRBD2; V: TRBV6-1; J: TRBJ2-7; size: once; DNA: TGTGCCAGTTACACCAGGGGGACTAGCCACTACGAGCAGTACTTC; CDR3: CASYTRGTSHYEQYF
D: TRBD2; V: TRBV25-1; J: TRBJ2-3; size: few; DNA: TGTGCCAGCAGTGAACGGGGGACTAGCGGGTCAGATACGCAGTATTTT; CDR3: CASSERGTSGSDTQYF
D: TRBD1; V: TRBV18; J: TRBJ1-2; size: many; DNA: TGTGCCAGCTCACCAATGACAGGGGATGGCTACACCTTC; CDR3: CASSPMTGDGYTF
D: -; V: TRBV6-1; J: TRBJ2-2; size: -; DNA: TGTGCCAGCAGCCAGATAGCTAACACCGGGGAGCTGTTTTTT; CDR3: CASSQIANTGELFF
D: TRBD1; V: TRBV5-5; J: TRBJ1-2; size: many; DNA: TGTGCCAGCAGCTTGACAGGGGGCTCCCGAGGCTACACCTTC; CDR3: CASSLTGGSRGYTF
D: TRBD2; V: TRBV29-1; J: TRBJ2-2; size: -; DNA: TGCAGCGCCTCCGGGTCCGGCGGGAGTAATACCGGGGAGCTGTTTTTT; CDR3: CSASGSGGSNTGELFF
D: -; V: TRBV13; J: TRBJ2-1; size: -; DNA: TGTGCCAGCAGCTTTAGGGGTAATGAGCAGTTCTTC; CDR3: CASSFRGNEQFF
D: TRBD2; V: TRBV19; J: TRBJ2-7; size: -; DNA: TGTGCCAGTAGTATGGCGGCGGGAGGTATCTACGAGCAGTACTTC; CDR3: CASSMAAGGIYEQYF
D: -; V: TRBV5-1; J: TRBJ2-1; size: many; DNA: TGCGCCAGCAGCTTTAGTTCACAGGGATACAATGAGCAGTTCTTC; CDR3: CASSFSSQGYNEQFF
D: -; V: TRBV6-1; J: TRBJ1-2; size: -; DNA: TGTGCCAGCAGTGATCTCCTACAGGGCCGCTTTAACTATGGCTACACCTTC; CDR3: CASSDLLQGRFNYGYTF
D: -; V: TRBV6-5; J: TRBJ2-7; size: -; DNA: TGTGCCAGCAGTTATTTAGACCGGCAGTACTTC; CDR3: CASSYLDRQYF
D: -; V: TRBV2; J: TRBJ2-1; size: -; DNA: TGTGCCAGCAGTGAAGCGCTAAGGGCCCCGGTTGATGAGCAGTTCTTC; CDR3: CASSEALRAPVDEQFF
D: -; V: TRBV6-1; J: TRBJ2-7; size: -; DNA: TGTGCCAGCAGTCCCCGATCAGGGGCTGACGAGCAGTACTTC; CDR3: CASSPRSGADEQYF
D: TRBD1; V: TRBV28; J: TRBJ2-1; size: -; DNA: TGTGCCAGCAGTTTATCGATCCTCAGGGGGCACAATGAGCAGTTCTTC; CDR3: CASSLSILRGHNEQFF
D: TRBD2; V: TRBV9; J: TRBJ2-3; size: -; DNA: TGTGCCAGCAGCGTTAGCGGGAGGCTGGGAGATACGCAGTATTTT; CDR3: CASSVSGRLGDTQYF
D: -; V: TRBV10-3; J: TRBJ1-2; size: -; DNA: TGTGCCATTGGGACGGGGAACTATGGCTACACCTTC; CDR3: CAIGTGNYGYTF
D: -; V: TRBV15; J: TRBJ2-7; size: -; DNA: TGTGCCACCAGCAGAGTAGTTGCAGGCTTGCACTACGAGCAGTACTTC; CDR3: CATSRVVAGLHYEQYF
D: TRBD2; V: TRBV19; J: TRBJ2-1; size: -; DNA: TGTGCCAGTAGTCGAAGGCGGGAGAACTCCAATGAGCAGTTCTTC; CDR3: CASSRRRENSNEQFF
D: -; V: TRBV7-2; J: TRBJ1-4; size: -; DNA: TGTGCCAGCAGCTTAGAGCTTGCTCCTCCCGAGGAAAAACTGTTTTTT; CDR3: CASSLELAPPEEKLFF
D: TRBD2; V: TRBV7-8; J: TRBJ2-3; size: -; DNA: TGTGCCAGCAGCTTAGAACTAGCGGGAGTTGGAGATACGCAGTATTTT; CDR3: CASSLELAGVGDTQYF
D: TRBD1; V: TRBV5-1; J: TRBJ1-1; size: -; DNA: TGCGCCAGCAGCTTGGCCTGGGCAGGGGGCCGTGGGACTGAAGCTTTCTTT; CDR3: CASSLAWAGGRGTEAFF
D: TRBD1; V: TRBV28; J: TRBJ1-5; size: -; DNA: TGTGCCACCGGGACAGGACACAATCAGCCCCAGCATTTT; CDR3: CATGTGHNQPQHF
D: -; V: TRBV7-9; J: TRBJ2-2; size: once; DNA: TGTGCCAGCAGAAACACCCCCGCCGGGGAGCTGTTTTTT; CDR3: CASRNTPAGELFF